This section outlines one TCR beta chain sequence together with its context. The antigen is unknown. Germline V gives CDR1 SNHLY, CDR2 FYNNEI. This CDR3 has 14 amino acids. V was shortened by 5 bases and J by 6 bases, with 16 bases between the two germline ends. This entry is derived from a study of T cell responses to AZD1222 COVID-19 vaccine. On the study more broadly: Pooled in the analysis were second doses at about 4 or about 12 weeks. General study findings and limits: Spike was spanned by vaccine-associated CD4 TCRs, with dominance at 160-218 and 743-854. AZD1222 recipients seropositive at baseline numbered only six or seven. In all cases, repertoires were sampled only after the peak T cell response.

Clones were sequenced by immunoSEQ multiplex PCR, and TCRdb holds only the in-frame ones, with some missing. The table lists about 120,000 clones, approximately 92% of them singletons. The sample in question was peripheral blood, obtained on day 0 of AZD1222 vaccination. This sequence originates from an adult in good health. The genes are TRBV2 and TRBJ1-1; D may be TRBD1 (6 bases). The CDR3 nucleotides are TGTGCCAGCAGTATCACAGGCGAGGGGGCTGAAGCTTTCTTT. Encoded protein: CASSITGEGAEAFF.